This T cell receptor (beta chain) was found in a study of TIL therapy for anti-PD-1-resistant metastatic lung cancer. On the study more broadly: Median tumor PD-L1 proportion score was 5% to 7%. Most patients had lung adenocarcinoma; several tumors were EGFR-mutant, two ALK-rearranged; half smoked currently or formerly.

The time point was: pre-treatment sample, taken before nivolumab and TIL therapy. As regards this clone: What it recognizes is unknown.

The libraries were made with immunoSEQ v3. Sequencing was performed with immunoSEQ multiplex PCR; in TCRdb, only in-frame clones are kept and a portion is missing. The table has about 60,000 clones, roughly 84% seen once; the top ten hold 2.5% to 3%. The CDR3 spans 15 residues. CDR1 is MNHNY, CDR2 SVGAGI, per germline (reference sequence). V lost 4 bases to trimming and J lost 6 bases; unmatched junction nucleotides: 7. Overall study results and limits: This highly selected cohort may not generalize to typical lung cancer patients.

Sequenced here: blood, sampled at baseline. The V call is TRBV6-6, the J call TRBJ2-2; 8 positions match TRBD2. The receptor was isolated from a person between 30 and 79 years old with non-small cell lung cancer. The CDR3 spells CASSFAGGMAGELFF. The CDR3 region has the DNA TGTGCCAGCAGTTTTGCGGGAGGTATGGCCGGGGAGCTGTTTTTT.